Shown below are 3 T cell receptor beta chains from a single sample sequenced in a study of blood T cell repertoires in COVID-19. Clones were read by immunoSEQ multiplex PCR, and TCRdb kept only the in-frame ones, dropping some. Of more than 95,000 clones detected, roughly 85% appear once; the ten largest clones hold approximately 3.1%. Sequencing was done on a sample of peripheral blood. These receptors were collected from a man aged 45-65 years in a cohort sampled during active COVID-19.

The genes are TRBV18 and TRBJ1-2; 7 bases match TRBD1. The ends lost 5 bases at V and 5 bases at J; junction bases unmatched: 11. Germline V CDR1 and CDR2: KGHSH, LQKENI. The CDR3 totals 15 residues. In DNA form, the CDR3 reads TGTGCCAGCTCAGCTATCCGGGACAGTTATTATGGCTACACCTTC. It yields the protein CASSAIRDSYYGYTF. Looking up the rest from reference TRBV18 and TRBJ1-2 gives the full variable domain: NAGVMQNPRHLVRRRGQEARLRCSPMKGHSHVYWYRQLPEEGLKFMVYLQKENIIDESGMPKERFSAEFPKEGPSILRIQQVVRGDSAAYFCASSAIRDSYYGYTFGSGTRLTVV.

J is TRBJ1-6 and V is TRBV2; D is unresolved. CDR1 and CDR2 from the germline V gene are SNHLY and FYNNEI. Trimming left V 4 bases short and J 5 bases short, with 9 bases between. This CDR3 comprises 14 residues. As DNA, the CDR3 is TGTGCCAGCAGTGCTGACACCGATAATTCACCCCTCCACTTT. This translates into CASSADTDNSPLHF.

J is TRBJ2-5 and V is TRBV7-7; 7 bases agree with TRBD2. The germline V gene encodes CDR1 SSHAT and CDR2 FNYEAQ (reference sequence). The CDR3 contains 15 residues. Trimming cost V 2 bases and J 6 bases; bases outside gene matches: 9. The chain's CDR3 is CASSLYRDYSQTQYF. The CDR3 DNA sequence: TGTGCCAGCAGCTTATATAGGGACTATTCCCAGACCCAGTACTTC.